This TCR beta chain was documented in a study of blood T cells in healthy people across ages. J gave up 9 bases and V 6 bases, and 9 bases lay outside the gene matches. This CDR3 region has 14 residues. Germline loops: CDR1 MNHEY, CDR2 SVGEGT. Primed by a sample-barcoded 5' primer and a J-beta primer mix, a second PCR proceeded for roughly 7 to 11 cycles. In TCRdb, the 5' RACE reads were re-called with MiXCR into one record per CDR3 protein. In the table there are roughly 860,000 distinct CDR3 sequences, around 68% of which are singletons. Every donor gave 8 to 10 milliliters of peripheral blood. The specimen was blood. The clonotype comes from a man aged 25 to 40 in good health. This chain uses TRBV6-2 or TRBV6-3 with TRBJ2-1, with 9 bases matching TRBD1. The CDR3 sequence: CASRPGTGFGEQFF. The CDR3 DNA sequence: TGTGCCAGCAGGCCCGGGACAGGGTTCGGTGAGCAGTTCTTC.